One and the same sample provided the 22 T cell receptor beta chains below, sequenced in a study of PD-1 blockade in mismatch repair-deficient tumors. Some clones are missing from TCRdb's copy, which holds only in-frame ones; the method was immunoSEQ multiplex PCR. The sample lists around 30,000 clones, over 80% occurring once. The source was PBMCs, collected around 6 weeks after starting pembrolizumab. These TCRs come from an adult with mismatch repair-deficient cancer.

The chain carries TRBV7-8 and TRBJ2-3; 12 bases map to TRBD2. CDR1 SGHVS and CDR2 FQNEAQ come from the germline V gene. With 5 bases clipped from V and 4 bases from J, the junction kept 10 bases outside the gene matches. CDR3 length: 17 residues. CDR3 protein: CASSPTFLAGGADTQYF. CDR3 coding DNA: TGTGCCAGCAGCCCAACCTTTCTAGCGGGAGGGGCAGATACGCAGTATTTT.

The chain joins TRBV28 to TRBJ1-5, with a tentative D call TRBD1 (5 bases). This CDR3 region has 17 residues. CDR1 and CDR2 from the germline V gene are MDHEN and SYDVKM. With 3 bases removed from V and 5 bases from J, the gap between germline ends came to 20 bases. CDR3 DNA sequence: TGTGCCAGCAGTTTCTCTCTCGCTTACAGGAAGGATCAGCCCCAGCATTTT. This encodes CASSFSLAYRKDQPQHF.

The genes are TRBV11-3 and TRBJ1-6; no clear D. Germline loops: CDR1 SGHNT, CDR2 YENEEA. The CDR3 has 16 amino acids. The ends were cut back, 5 bases at V and 0 bases at J, with 11 bases in the middle. The CDR3 DNA reads as TGTGCCAGCAGCCCGCCGTGGAGCTCCTATAATTCACCCCTCCACTTT. Translating gives CASSPPWSSYNSPLHF.

The V gene is TRBV6-5, the J gene TRBJ2-7, with 8 bases aligning to TRBD2. The V segment lost 6 bases and the J segment 4 bases; nucleotides outside the gene matches: 11. Germline-derived CDR1 and CDR2 are MNHEY and SVGAGI. The CDR3 consists of 15 residues. CDR3 sequence reads: CASSHPGRAPYEQYF. For the CDR3, the DNA is TGTGCCAGCAGCCACCCCGGGAGGGCCCCTTACGAGCAGTACTTC.

This chain joins TRBV5-1 and TRBJ2-2; 10 bases map to TRBD1. The CDR3 covers 16 residues. Germline values: CDR1 SGHRS, CDR2 YFSETQ. V shed 0 bases, J shed 3 bases, and the junction held 2 bases outside the gene matches. CDR3 amino acids: CASSLVGTGDTGELFF. The CDR3 region has the DNA TGCGCCAGCAGCTTGGTCGGGACAGGGGACACCGGGGAGCTGTTTTTT.

The chain is built from TRBV7-2 and TRBJ2-3, with D perhaps matching TRBD2 (6 bases). Germline V gene data show CDR1 as SGHTA and CDR2 as FQGNSA. The V end lost 5 bases, the J end lost 6 bases, and 18 bases lay between the germline ends. This CDR3 has 15 residues. This CDR3 reads CASSPGISGGDTQYF. In nucleotides, the CDR3 is TGTGCCAGCAGCCCCGGGATTTCCGGGGGTGATACGCAGTATTTT. Based on the CDR3 plus reference TRBV7-2 and TRBJ2-3, the full variable domain is GAGVSQSPSNKVTEKGKDVELRCDPISGHTALYWYRQSLGQGLEFLIYFQGNSAPDKSGLPSDRFSAERTGGSVSTLTIQRTQQEDSAVYLCASSPGISGGDTQYFGPGTRLTVL.

CDR3 DNA: TGTGCCAGCAGTCTTGTCCCGGGACAGGGGCCCAGGTACTTC. Translation gives CASSLVPGQGPRYF. The chain uses TRBV27 and TRBJ2-5; 10 bases align to TRBD1. Germline assignment: CDR1 MNHEY and CDR2 SMNVEV (reference sequence). The CDR3 sequence is 14 residues long. The ends lost 5 bases at V and 13 bases at J; junction bases unmatched: 13.

V is TRBV28 and J is TRBJ1-1; a weak D match, TRBD1 (5 bases). Germline CDR1 is MDHEN and CDR2 is SYDVKM. With 8 bases removed from V and 11 bases from J, the gap between germline ends came to 12 bases. The CDR3 totals 10 residues. The CDR3 DNA is TGTGCCAGCTGGGACCGGGGGGCTTTCTTT. Protein: CASWDRGAFF.

The V gene is TRBV5-1, the J gene TRBJ1-2; TRBD1 agrees at 10 bases. V gave up 5 bases and J gave up 2 bases; unmatched junction bases: 3. CDR3 size: 14 residues. CDR1 and CDR2 (germline): SGHRS, YFSETQ. This chain's CDR3 is CASSKDRGNYGYTF. The CDR3 DNA reads TGCGCCAGCAGTAAGGACAGGGGGAACTATGGCTACACCTTC.

The chain combines TRBV18 with TRBJ2-7; D possibly corresponds to TRBD2 (5 bases). Trimming shortened V by 1 base and J by 2 bases, and 9 bases separated the two germline ends. Per germline, CDR1 KGHSH and CDR2 LQKENI. The CDR3 has 14 residues. The CDR3 region is CASSPRAVPYEQYF. Here the CDR3 DNA reads TGTGCCAGCTCACCACGAGCGGTTCCCTACGAGCAGTACTTC. Drawing the rest from reference TRBV18 and TRBJ2-7, the complete variable domain is NAGVMQNPRHLVRRRGQEARLRCSPMKGHSHVYWYRQLPEEGLKFMVYLQKENIIDESGMPKERFSAEFPKEGPSILRIQQVVRGDSAAYFCASSPRAVPYEQYFGPGTRLTVT.

The chain combines TRBV5-6 with TRBJ2-7, with 7 positions matching TRBD1. The V and J ends lost 4 bases and 4 bases, in that order; junction bases with no gene match: 14. Per the germline V gene, CDR1 is SGHDT and CDR2 is YYEEEE. This CDR3 region has 16 residues. CDR3: CASSLDRRHTFYEQYF. CDR3 sequence (DNA): TGTGCCAGCAGCCTGGACAGGCGTCATACATTTTACGAGCAGTACTTC.

The genes are TRBV7-9 and TRBJ2-1, with TRBD2 matching 12 bases. Germline CDR1 and CDR2: SEHNR and FQNEAQ (reference sequence). Unmatched junction bases numbered 7, after V lost 5 bases and J lost 8 bases. CDR3 length equals 15 residues. The CDR3 spells CASSRRLAGDDEQFF. CDR3 sequence (DNA): TGTGCCAGCAGCCGTCGACTAGCGGGAGACGATGAGCAGTTCTTC.

This chain links TRBV7-8 with TRBJ1-6; 7 bases match TRBD1. Trimming at V came to 2 bases and at J to 9 bases, leaving 7 bases not matched to a gene. Germline V gives CDR1 SGHVS, CDR2 FQNEAQ. The CDR3 extends over 15 amino acids. The CDR3 bases are TGTGCCAGCAGCTTACGACAGGGCCGCGTTTCACCCCTCCACTTT. This translates into CASSLRQGRVSPLHF.

The gene calls are TRBV28 and TRBJ2-3; D might be TRBD2 (5 bases). This CDR3 has 11 residues. The V gene's germline CDR1 is MDHEN and CDR2 SYDVKM. V lost 2 bases and J lost 14, with 11 bases in between. CDR3 sequence: CASSLTRVRYF. CDR3 bases: TGTGCCAGCAGTTTAACTAGAGTGCGGTATTTT.

V gene TRBV27 combines with J gene TRBJ2-5, with 9 bases identical to TRBD1. Germline CDR1 is MNHEY and CDR2 is SMNVEV (reference sequence). V was clipped by 5 bases and J by 11 bases; unmatched bases: 12. This CDR3 comprises 14 residues. CDR3 nucleotide sequence: TGTGCCAGCAGTCCCTCCGGGACAGGGAATGAGCAGTACTTC. Its translation is CASSPSGTGNEQYF.

The V gene is TRBV6-5, the J gene TRBJ1-1; D gene uncertain. This CDR3 has 14 amino acids. CDR1 is MNHEY, CDR2 SVGAGI, per germline. The ends were cut back, 4 bases at V and 3 bases at J, with 12 bases in the middle. CDR3 nucleotides: TGTGCCAGCAGTTTCAAACCCCGGGACACTGAAGCTTTCTTT. This gives the protein CASSFKPRDTEAFF.

The CDR3 DNA follows: TGTGCCAGCAGCGTCCAGGGTTCGGGCGAGCAGTACTTC. It yields the protein CASSVQGSGEQYF. The chain links TRBV9 to TRBJ2-7, with D possibly TRBD1 on 5 matching bases. Trimming pared 2 bases from V and 6 bases from J, leaving 12 bases between. The germline V gene has CDR1 SGDLS and CDR2 YYNGEE. The CDR3 loop spans 13 amino acids.

The chain combines TRBV30 with TRBJ1-2; TRBD1 agrees at 10 bases. With V trimmed by 2 bases and J by 5 bases, 8 bases remained unmatched. Germline CDR1 is GTSNPN and CDR2 is SVGIG (reference sequence). This CDR3 has 15 amino acids. In DNA form, the CDR3 reads TGTGCCTGGAGTATCGGACAGGGGGAGTATTATGGCTACACCTTC. This encodes CAWSIGQGEYYGYTF.

The rearrangement joins TRBV28 to TRBJ2-7; 8 nucleotides align to TRBD1. CDR3 length equals 16 residues. From germline, CDR1 is MDHEN and CDR2 SYDVKM. Trimming at V came to 2 bases and at J to 0 bases, leaving 6 bases not matched to a gene. CDR3 sequence reads: CASSLRYGQGSYEQYF. In DNA form, the CDR3 reads TGTGCCAGCAGTTTACGATATGGACAGGGCTCCTACGAGCAGTACTTC.

This clone was observed a few times. V and J are TRBV30 and TRBJ2-7; D might be TRBD2 (6 bases). From germline, CDR1 is GTSNPN and CDR2 SVGIG (reference sequence). The length of the CDR3 is 14 residues. Trimming took 3 bases from V and 0 from J, leaving 12 bases between them. CDR3 sequence reads: CAWRDLGSSYEQYF. CDR3 DNA: TGTGCCTGGAGAGACCTCGGGAGCTCCTACGAGCAGTACTTC. The full variable domain, rest sourced from reference TRBV30 and TRBJ2-7, is SQTIHQWPATLVQPVGSPLSLECTVEGTSNPNLYWYRQAAGRGLQLLFYSVGIGQISSEVPQNLSASRPQDRQFILSSKKLLLSDSGFYLCAWRDLGSSYEQYFGPGTRLTVT.

This chain joins TRBV7-3 and TRBJ1-1; D is possibly TRBD1 (5 bases). Trimming shortened V by 0 bases and J by 1 base, and 9 bases separated the two germline ends. The length of the CDR3 is 15 residues. CDR1 and CDR2 from the germline V gene are SGHTA and FQGTGA. The chain's CDR3 is CASSLTAGQNTEAFF. In DNA form, the CDR3 reads TGTGCCAGCAGCTTAACGGCGGGGCAGAACACTGAAGCTTTCTTT. The variable domain in full, with the rest retrieved from reference TRBV7-3 and TRBJ1-1, is GAGVSQTPSNKVTEKGKYVELRCDPISGHTALYWYRQSLGQGPEFLIYFQGTGAADDSGLPNDRFFAVRPEGSVSTLKIQRTERGDSAVYLCASSLTAGQNTEAFFGQGTRLTVV.

This clone appeared once. This rearrangement joins TRBV19 to TRBJ2-3; the match to TRBD1 covers 7 bases. V was clipped by 5 bases and J by 6 bases; unmatched bases: 11. The CDR3 covers 15 residues. The germline CDR1 and CDR2 sequences are LNHDA and SQIVND (reference sequence). CDR3 loop: CASSLTTGLRDTQYF. In DNA form, the CDR3 reads TGTGCCAGTAGTCTGACGACAGGGTTGAGGGATACGCAGTATTTT.